The 11 T cell receptor beta chains below all came from one sample that was sequenced in a study of T cell changes during pregnancy in multiple sclerosis. The table came from immunoSEQ multiplex PCR; TCRdb's copy has only in-frame clones and leaves some out. The sample has about 70,000 clones; over 85% are singletons. The sample consisted of peripheral blood, taken in the third trimester of pregnancy. The receptors were gathered from a female donor with multiple sclerosis, enrolled in a pregnancy study.

This clone appeared a single time. The J gene is TRBJ1-5, the V gene TRBV30; maybe TRBD1 (5 bases). The V end was cut by 2 bases, the J end by 6 bases, with 11 bases between. The CDR3 is 13 amino acids. The germline gives CDR1 GTSNPN, CDR2 SVGIG (reference sequence). The CDR3 region is CAWSSREGQPQHF. The CDR3 region has the DNA TGTGCCTGGAGTTCCAGGGAGGGTCAGCCCCAGCATTTT. Filled out from reference TRBV30 and TRBJ1-5, the complete variable domain reads SQTIHQWPATLVQPVGSPLSLECTVEGTSNPNLYWYRQAAGRGLQLLFYSVGIGQISSEVPQNLSASRPQDRQFILSSKKLLLSDSGFYLCAWSSREGQPQHFGDGTRLSIL.

The chain combines TRBV30 with TRBJ2-7, with 9 bases identical to TRBD2. The CDR3 sequence is 11 residues long. CDR1 GTSNPN and CDR2 SVGIG come from the germline V gene (reference sequence). V was clipped by 8 bases and J by 6 bases; unmatched bases: 5. CDR3 sequence: CAGSGRGEQYF. For the CDR3, the DNA is TGTGCCGGTAGCGGGAGAGGCGAGCAGTACTTC.

V usage is TRBV10-3 and J usage is TRBJ2-7; D is perhaps TRBD1 (5 bases). The germline V and J ends were trimmed by 6 bases and 6 bases, with 27 bases remaining between them. The CDR3 has 17 residues. CDR1 ENHRY and CDR2 SYGVKD come from the germline V gene. DNA for the CDR3: TGTGCCATCAGGAACCTCGACAGTCCCCAAGGAGCATTCGAGCAGTACTTC. Protein: CAIRNLDSPQGAFEQYF.

This sequence joins TRBV18 and TRBJ2-1, with TRBD1 identical over 7 bases. The V gene's germline CDR1 is KGHSH and CDR2 LQKENI. The CDR3 covers 16 residues. V shed 5 bases and J 4 bases; nucleotides not matched to a gene: 11. The CDR3 here is CASSSLIGTAYNEQFF. CDR3 in DNA: TGTGCCAGCTCATCACTGATCGGGACAGCATACAATGAGCAGTTCTTC.

This chain joins TRBV10-3 and TRBJ1-2; no reliable D call. V dropped 6 bases and J dropped 1 base, with 12 bases sitting between them. The CDR3 covers 14 residues. Per germline, CDR1 ENHRY and CDR2 SYGVKD. CDR3 DNA: TGTGCCATCAGCCCGGAGCCATTTAACTATGGCTACACCTTC. Translating it yields CAISPEPFNYGYTF.

The chain joins TRBV28 to TRBJ2-1; D is perhaps TRBD1 (5 bases). The CDR3 has 14 residues. Germline V gene data show CDR1 as MDHEN and CDR2 as SYDVKM. Deletions cut 7 bases from V and 8 bases from J, with 18 bases between. CDR3 sequence: CASISQGLLDEQFF. The DNA of the CDR3 is TGTGCCAGCATTAGTCAGGGTCTTCTTGATGAGCAGTTCTTC.

A note on this clone: At one boundary the junction diverges from the germline segment, which might be a read error. The chain joins TRBV2 to TRBJ2-1; no firm D call. The CDR3 totals 13 residues. CDR1 is SNHLY and CDR2 is FYNNEI in the germline V gene. The CDR3 sequence is CASREGVLDEQFF. DNA of the CDR3: TGTGCCAGCAGGGAAGGCGTGTTGGATGAGCAGTTCTTC.

The chain employs TRBV7-9 and TRBJ1-1, with D maybe TRBD1 (6 bases). This CDR3 is 16 amino acids long. The germline gives CDR1 SEHNR, CDR2 FQNEAQ (reference sequence). V was trimmed by 2 bases and J by 1 base, leaving 14 bases between them. The CDR3 DNA sequence: TGTGCCAGCAGCTTAAGGGATGGGACACCGAACACTGAAGCTTTCTTT. Its translation: CASSLRDGTPNTEAFF. Combining the CDR3 with reference TRBV7-9 and TRBJ1-1 gives the whole variable domain DTGVSQNPRHKITKRGQNVTFRCDPISEHNRLYWYRQTLGQGPEFLTYFQNEAQLEKSRLLSDRFSAERPKGSFSTLEIQRTEQGDSAMYLCASSLRDGTPNTEAFFGQGTRLTVV.

V usage is TRBV7-2 and J usage is TRBJ1-5; D gene ambiguous. V was shortened by 0 bases and J by 6 bases, with 6 bases between the two germline ends. Looked up from germline, CDR1 is SGHTA and CDR2 is FQGNSA. The CDR3 loop spans 13 amino acids. The CDR3 spells CASSLAEVQPQHF. CDR3 nucleotide sequence: TGTGCCAGCAGCTTAGCGGAGGTTCAGCCCCAGCATTTT.

The chain employs TRBV11-3 and TRBJ1-3; D gene uncertain. Germline-derived CDR1 and CDR2 are SGHNT and YENEEA. V was cut by 3 bases and J by 3 bases, with 6 bases left in between. This CDR3 contains 13 residues. The CDR3 sequence: CASSFNYGNTIYF. The CDR3 DNA reads TGTGCCAGCAGCTTCAACTATGGAAACACCATATATTTT. Drawing the rest from reference TRBV11-3 and TRBJ1-3, the complete variable domain is EAGVVQSPRYKIIEKKQPVAFWCNPISGHNTLYWYLQNLGQGPELLIRYENEEAVDDSQLPKDRFSAERLKGVDSTLKIQPAELGDSAVYLCASSFNYGNTIYFGEGSWLTVV.

The V call is TRBV29-1, the J call TRBJ2-7; 10 bases are shared with TRBD1. Looked up from germline, CDR1 is SQVTM and CDR2 is ANQGSEA. CDR3 size: 14 residues. The trim removed 6 bases at V and 5 bases at J, leaving 10 bases unmatched. CDR3 sequence (DNA): TGCAGCGTACGACGCGGGACAGGGGTTAACGAGCAGTACTTC. Encoded protein: CSVRRGTGVNEQYF.